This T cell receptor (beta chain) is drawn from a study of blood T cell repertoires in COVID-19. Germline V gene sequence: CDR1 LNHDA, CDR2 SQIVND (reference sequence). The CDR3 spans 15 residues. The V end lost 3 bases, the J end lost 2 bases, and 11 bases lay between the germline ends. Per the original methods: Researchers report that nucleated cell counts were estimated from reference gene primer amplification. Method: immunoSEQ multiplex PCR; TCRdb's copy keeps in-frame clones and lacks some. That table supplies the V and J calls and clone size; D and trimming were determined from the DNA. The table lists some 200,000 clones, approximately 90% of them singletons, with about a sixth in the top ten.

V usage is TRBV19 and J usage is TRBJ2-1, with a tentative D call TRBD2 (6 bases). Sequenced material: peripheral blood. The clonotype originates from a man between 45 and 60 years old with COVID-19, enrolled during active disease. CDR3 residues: CASSIVAGPYNEQFF. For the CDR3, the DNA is TGTGCCAGTAGTATTGTGGCGGGGCCCTACAATGAGCAGTTCTTC.